Reported below is one TCR beta chain. Its antigen remains unidentified. There are 15 residues in the CDR3. Germline loops: CDR1 MGHRA, CDR2 YSYEKL. The data originate from a study of CXCR3-negative and CXCR3-positive naive CD8 T cells. Overall study results and limits: Naive cells positive for CXCR3 carried more hydrophobic TRB CDR3s than CXCR3-negative ones.

UMI-labeled 5' RACE TRB cDNA libraries were prepared from the cells. TCRdb re-called the 5' RACE reads and gives one entry per CDR3 protein, without DNA. The sample includes fewer than 90,000 distinct CDR3 sequences. The sequenced sample consisted of naive CXCR3+ CD8+ T cells from blood. The subset was: CD45RO-CCR7+CD27+CD95- naive CD8+ T cells expressing CXCR3 (TNR3+). This clonotype was obtained from a human donor in good health. Some clones in this sample may be carry-over from other donors' samples. The chain has TRBV4-1 and TRBJ1-3; the D call from TCRdb, TRBD1, cannot be confirmed without DNA. The CDR3 region is CASSWGVSSGNTIYF.